A selection of T cell receptor beta chains follows, all from one sample in a study of cytomegalovirus exposure and HLA in healthy donors. Assay: immunoSEQ multiplex PCR; the TCRdb copy retains only in-frame clones and omits some. The data contain about 74,000 clones, 94% of them singletons. Sequencing used PBMCs. These receptors came from a woman aged 18-30 years in good health and CMV-seropositive. Each CDR3 is given with its conserved first and last residue. D genes are given only for firm matches. Size tells how often a clone was seen (once, few, many) or the class of an expanded clone, and some rows leave it out.

-	TRBV5-8	TRBJ2-3	-	TGTGCCAGCAGCTTGGACAGGGGAGGTGAAGATACGCAGTATTTT	CASSLDRGGEDTQYF
-	TRBV25-1	TRBJ2-7	-	TGTGCCAGCATCCAGGGGTCCGAGCAGTACTTC	CASIQGSEQYF
TRBD2	TRBV4-1	TRBJ2-1	-	TGCGCCAGCAGCCGGACTAGCGTAGACAATGAGCAGTTCTTC	CASSRTSVDNEQFF
TRBD1	TRBV2	TRBJ1-6	-	TGTGCCAGCAACTGGGACAGTATTAATTCACCCCTCCACTTT	CASNWDSINSPLHF
-	TRBV5-5	TRBJ2-7	-	TGTGCCAGCAGCTTTAGGGGGACAAACTCCTACGAGCAGTACTTC	CASSFRGTNSYEQYF
TRBD1	TRBV7-2	TRBJ1-2	-	TGTGCCAGCAGCCTGATCGGGACAGGCAACTATGGCTACACCTTC	CASSLIGTGNYGYTF
TRBD1	TRBV5-1	TRBJ2-3	-	TGCGCCAGCAGCTTGGGTCCAGGGGGCGGTGGCACAGATACGCAGTATTTT	CASSLGPGGGGTDTQYF
-	TRBV30	TRBJ1-5	once	TGTGCCTGGAGTGTGGGCAGCAATCAGCCCCAGCATTTT	CAWSVGSNQPQHF
-	TRBV14	TRBJ1-3	-	TGTGCCAGCAGCCCGACCGGGTCTGGAAACACCATATATTTT	CASSPTGSGNTIYF
TRBD1	TRBV7-8	TRBJ1-2	-	TGTGCCAGCAGCCCGAAAAGGACAGGGAAAGGGGATGGCTACACCTTC	CASSPKRTGKGDGYTF
-	TRBV2	TRBJ2-2	-	TGTGCCAGCAGTTACGGACAGAACACCGGGGAGCTGTTTTTT	CASSYGQNTGELFF
TRBD1	TRBV18	TRBJ1-1	once	TGTGCCAGCTCACCACGGGCTAATAGGGCAGGGGGCAGGGACACTGAAGCTTTCTTT	CASSPRANRAGGRDTEAFF
TRBD2	TRBV6-4	TRBJ2-2	-	TGTGCCACCCCCCTGGGACTAGCGGGAGGGCCGAACACCGGGGAGCTGTTTTTT	CATPLGLAGGPNTGELFF
-	TRBV2	TRBJ1-4	-	TGTGCCAGCAGTACCGGGTCAGTTAATGAAAAACTGTTTTTT	CASSTGSVNEKLFF
TRBD1	TRBV27	TRBJ2-6	-	TGTGCCAGCAGTTTTCAGGGGGCAGCTGGGGCCAACGTCCTGACTTTC	CASSFQGAAGANVLTF
-	TRBV14	TRBJ2-3	-	TGTGCCAGCAGCCAAGGATCACGGTACCAGCAGTATTTT	CASSQGSRYQQYF
-	TRBV29-1	TRBJ2-1	once	TGCAGCGTCGAACAGGTCGGCTCCTACAATGAGCAGTTCTTC	CSVEQVGSYNEQFF
-	TRBV20-1	TRBJ2-1	-	TGCAGTGCCCCTACGGGGAGCCAGCAGTTCTTC	CSAPTGSQQFF
TRBD1	TRBV19	TRBJ1-4	-	TGTGCCAGTAGTATCGGACAGGGAGAAAAACTGTTTTTT	CASSIGQGEKLFF
TRBD2	TRBV7-2	TRBJ2-7	-	TGTGCCAGCAGTTTGGGACTAGCGGGAGTTCTGTACTTC	CASSLGLAGVLYF
TRBD2	TRBV7-9	TRBJ2-3	-	TGTGCCAGCAGCTTAGTCCGGCGGGAGGGGGATACGCAGTATTTT	CASSLVRREGDTQYF
TRBD1	TRBV9	TRBJ1-6	-	TGTGCCAGCAGCACCCGGACAGGGCAGAATTCACCCCTCCACTTT	CASSTRTGQNSPLHF
TRBD1	TRBV10-3	TRBJ2-1	-	TGTGCCATCAGTCTTGGACAGGGCGCTGAGCAGTTCTTC	CAISLGQGAEQFF
TRBD2	TRBV6-4	TRBJ2-2	-	TGTGCCAGCAGTGACTCCGCGGGAGACGACACCGGGGAGCTGTTTTTT	CASSDSAGDDTGELFF
-	TRBV29-1	TRBJ2-3	-	TGCAGCCGGACGGGCCGCGGGGATACGCAGTATTTT	CSRTGRGDTQYF
TRBD2	TRBV5-4	TRBJ2-3	-	TGTGCCAGCAGCTTGGATTTGCGGGAGACAGATACGCAGTATTTT	CASSLDLRETDTQYF
TRBD1	TRBV30	TRBJ1-3	-	TGTGCCTTTCAGAGGGGGCGCCTGGGTGGAAACACCATATATTTT	CAFQRGRLGGNTIYF
-	TRBV19	TRBJ1-1	-	TGTGCCAGTAGTATAGGGACGGGAACACATGAAGCTTTCTTT	CASSIGTGTHEAFF
TRBD2	TRBV15	TRBJ2-7	-	TGTGCCACGGGGACTAGCGGGAAGGTGATGCAGTACTTC	CATGTSGKVMQYF
TRBD2	TRBV7-3	TRBJ2-7	once	TGTGCCAGCAGCCCAGTCGCGGGAGGGCAAGAGCAGTACTTC	CASSPVAGGQEQYF
-	TRBV20-1	TRBJ2-7	-	TGCAGTGCTGAGGGAGTCTACGAGCAGTACTTC	CSAEGVYEQYF
-	TRBV4-1	TRBJ2-7	-	TGCGCCAGCAGCTCCTCCGGAGCCGGTGACTCCTACGAGCAGTACTTC	CASSSSGAGDSYEQYF
TRBD2	TRBV4-3	TRBJ2-2	once	TGCGCCAGCAGCCAAGATGGGGGGAGCGGGGCGGGAGGGGAGCTGTTTTTT	CASSQDGGSGAGGELFF
-	TRBV7-7	TRBJ2-2	-	TGTGCCAGCAGCTTAGACGAGGGAACCGGGGAGCTGTTTTTT	CASSLDEGTGELFF
-	TRBV6-5	TRBJ1-1	-	TGTGCCAGCAGTCCTCCTAGCGGGGTCACTGAAGCTTTCTTT	CASSPPSGVTEAFF
TRBD2	TRBV5-1	TRBJ2-1	-	TGCGCCAGCAGCTTGGAGGCTAGCGGGAGGGCTTCCAATGAGCAGTTCTTC	CASSLEASGRASNEQFF
-	TRBV11-2	TRBJ2-3	-	TGTGCCAGCCGCATCTTAGCGACTAGCACAGATACGCAGTATTTT	CASRILATSTDTQYF
-	TRBV5-1	TRBJ2-3	-	TGCGCCAGCAGTTCCGGGACTAGCACAGATACGCAGTATTTT	CASSSGTSTDTQYF
-	TRBV4-3	TRBJ2-7	-	TGCGCCAGCAGCCAAGCGCCGGCAGGGGGACTCAACGAGCAGTACTTC	CASSQAPAGGLNEQYF
-	TRBV7-9	TRBJ1-2	-	TGTGCCAGCAGCTCGGACGGGGACTATGGCTACACCTTC	CASSSDGDYGYTF
-	TRBV10-1	TRBJ1-1	-	TGCGCCAGCAGTGAATCGATGGGCAGCACTGAAGCTTTCTTT	CASSESMGSTEAFF
TRBD2	TRBV11-1	TRBJ2-1	-	TGTGCCAGCAGCTTTCCGGGACTAGCGGGCCTTGAGCAGTTCTTC	CASSFPGLAGLEQFF
TRBD2	TRBV29-1	TRBJ2-3	-	TGCAGCGTTTATAGACTAGCGGGCTCAGATACGCAGTATTTT	CSVYRLAGSDTQYF
-	TRBV7-3	TRBJ2-1	-	TGTGCCAGCAGCTTTGGAGGGTCCTCCTACAATGAGCAGTTCTTC	CASSFGGSSYNEQFF
-	TRBV7-9	TRBJ2-7	-	TGTGCCAGCAGCTTATTGGCTAGCCTCAGCTACGAGCAGTACTTC	CASSLLASLSYEQYF
-	TRBV21-1	TRBJ2-7	-	TGTGCCAGCAGCAAAGGTCCAGGGGAAGAGCAGTACTTC	CASSKGPGEEQYF
-	TRBV19	TRBJ1-2	-	TGTGCCAGTAGTGCCTCCGGCGCAGGGTATTATGGCTACACCTTC	CASSASGAGYYGYTF
TRBD2	TRBV18	TRBJ2-5	-	TGTGCCAGCTCACTGCTAGCGGGAGGAGAGACCCAGTACTTC	CASSLLAGGETQYF
-	TRBV6-5	TRBJ2-7	-	TGTGCCAGCAGTTACGAGCTTGACAGCGCCTCTTACGAGCAGTACTTC	CASSYELDSASYEQYF
-	TRBV5-6	TRBJ1-1	-	TGTGCCAGCAGCTTGTTGGCCAGAAACACTGAAGCTTTCTTT	CASSLLARNTEAFF
TRBD2	TRBV29-1	TRBJ2-1	-	TGCAGCGTAAACGGACTAGCGGGAGTATACAATGAGCAGTTCTTC	CSVNGLAGVYNEQFF